The source of this T cell receptor (beta chain) is a study of T cells in Graves' hyperthyroidism and ophthalmopathy. Across the study: Before treatment of any kind, peripheral blood was taken at initial diagnosis.

Trimming shortened V by 5 bases and J by 2 bases, and 16 bases separated the two germline ends. CDR1 MNHNS and CDR2 SASEGT come from the germline V gene. There are 16 residues in the CDR3. General study points: Blood held most thyroid clonotypes expanded above 0.001 frequency.

Amplified TCR beta CDR3 regions came from RNA transcripts. First-round RT-PCR targeting the TCR CDR3 was performed with the HTBI primer set. One entry per CDR3 protein results from TCRdb running MiXCR on the multiplex PCR reads. The sample yields about 340,000 distinct CDR3 sequences, about 20% seen once. As regards this clonotype: Its target is not known.

Graves' hyperthyroidism showing no ophthalmopathy progression within 18 months was considered stable. The patients, who ranged from 18 to 65 in age, presented with newly diagnosed hyperthyroidism lasting under 2 months. The genes are TRBV6-1 and TRBJ2-1, with D perhaps matching TRBD1 or TRBD2 (5 bases each). This sequence originates from a woman between 50 and 59 years old with Graves' hyperthyroidism. Material: blood. The CDR3 region has the DNA TGTGCCAGCAGTTACGCCGGGGACCCAGCCTACAATGAGCAGTTCTTC. Translated: CASSYAGDPAYNEQFF.